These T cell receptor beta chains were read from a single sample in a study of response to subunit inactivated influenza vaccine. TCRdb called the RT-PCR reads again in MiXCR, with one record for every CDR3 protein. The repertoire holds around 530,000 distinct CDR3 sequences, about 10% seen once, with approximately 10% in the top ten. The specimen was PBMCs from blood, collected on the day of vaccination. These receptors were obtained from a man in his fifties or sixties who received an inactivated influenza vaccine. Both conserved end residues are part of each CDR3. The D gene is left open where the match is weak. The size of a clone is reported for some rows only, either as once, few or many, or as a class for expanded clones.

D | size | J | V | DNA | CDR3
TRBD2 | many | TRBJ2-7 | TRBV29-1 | TGCAGCTCCCCGGGAGGATCCGGCTCCTACGAGCAGTACTTC | CSSPGGSGSYEQYF
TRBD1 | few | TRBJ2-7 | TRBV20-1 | TGCAGTGCTGGATCGACAGGGGGTACCTACGAGCAGTACTTC | CSAGSTGGTYEQYF
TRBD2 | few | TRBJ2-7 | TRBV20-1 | TGCAGTGCTAGAGATTTTCGGGCTAGCGGGAGCTACGAGCAGTACTTC | CSARDFRASGSYEQYF
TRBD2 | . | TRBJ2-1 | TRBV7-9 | TGTGCCAGCAGCAAGGGGACTAGCGGGGCCTACAATGGGCAGTTCTTC | CASSKGTSGAYNGQFF
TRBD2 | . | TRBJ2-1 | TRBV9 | TGTGCCAGCAGCGTAGGCCGCCTAGCGGGCCCTAATGAGCAGTTCTTC | CASSVGRLAGPNEQFF
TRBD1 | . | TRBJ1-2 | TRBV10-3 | TGTGCCACCTCCCCCGGACAGGGGGCAGGAGGCTACACCTTC | CATSPGQGAGGYTF
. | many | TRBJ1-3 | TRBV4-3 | TGCGCCAGCAGCCAAGATTTAGGCGGAACGCTTGGAAACACCATATATTTT | CASSQDLGGTLGNTIYF
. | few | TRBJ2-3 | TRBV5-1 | TGCGCCAGCAGCTTGACGAGGGGTTTTACAGATACGCAGTATTTT | CASSLTRGFTDTQYF
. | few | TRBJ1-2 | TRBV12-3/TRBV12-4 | TGTGCCAGCAGCACAGGGTCCAGAAACTATGGCTACACCTTC | CASSTGSRNYGYTF
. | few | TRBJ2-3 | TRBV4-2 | TGTGCCAGCAGCCAAGTCCTACAAGGGGGAGCTAGCACAGATACGCAGTATTTT | CASSQVLQGGASTDTQYF
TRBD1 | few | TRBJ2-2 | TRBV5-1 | TGCGCCAGCAGCCGGACAGGGGGCGTCACCGGGGAGCTGTTTTTT | CASSRTGGVTGELFF
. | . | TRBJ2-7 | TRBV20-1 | TGCAGTGCTCACAGACACGTCCAAGTCGACGAGCAGTACTTC | CSAHRHVQVDEQYF
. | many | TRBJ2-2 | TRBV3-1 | TGTGCCAGCAGGCCCGGTGGTTCGAACACCGGGGAGCTGTTTTTT | CASRPGGSNTGELFF
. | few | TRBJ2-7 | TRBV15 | TGTGCCACCAGCCCGCGATTGGGGCCCGAGCAGTACTTC | CATSPRLGPEQYF
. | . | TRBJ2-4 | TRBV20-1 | TGCAGTGCTAGAGATGGGGGCGGGGCCAACATTCAGTACTTC | CSARDGGGANIQYF
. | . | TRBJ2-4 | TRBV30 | TGTGCCTGGAGTGACGGCCTAGCCAAAAACATTCAGTACTTC | CAWSDGLAKNIQYF
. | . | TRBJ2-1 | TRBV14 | TGTGCCAGCAGCCAAGATTGGGGCAGGGGCCTGAGGAATGAGCAGTTCTTC | CASSQDWGRGLRNEQFF
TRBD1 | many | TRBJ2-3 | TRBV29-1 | TGCAGCGTCGCTGGGACAGGGATGAGGGATACGCAGTATTTT | CSVAGTGMRDTQYF
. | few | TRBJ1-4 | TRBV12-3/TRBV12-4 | TGTGCCAGCAGTCTTCAGTCCGGGGCAACTAATGAAAAACTGTTTTTT | CASSLQSGATNEKLFF
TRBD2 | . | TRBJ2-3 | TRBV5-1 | TGCGCCAGCAGCCCCCGTGTAGGGGTTCGAGCGGGAGCTAGCACAGATACGCAGTATTTT | CASSPRVGVRAGASTDTQYF
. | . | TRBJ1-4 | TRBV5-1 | TGCGCCAGCAGCCGGGGGCTTAATGAAAAACTGTTTTTT | CASSRGLNEKLFF
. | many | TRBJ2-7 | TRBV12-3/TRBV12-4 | TGTGCCAGCAGTTCCGCAGGTGCCTACGAGCAGTACTTC | CASSSAGAYEQYF
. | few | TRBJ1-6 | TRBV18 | TGTGCCAGCTCAAACGGGGGGAATAATTCACCCCTCCACTTT | CASSNGGNNSPLHF
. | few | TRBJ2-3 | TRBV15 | TGTGCCACCAGCAAAAAGGGGAGCACAGATACGCAGTATTTT | CATSKKGSTDTQYF
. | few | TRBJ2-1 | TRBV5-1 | TGCGCCAGCAGCCCTCTCCTAGAAACCAATGAGCAGTTCTTC | CASSPLLETNEQFF
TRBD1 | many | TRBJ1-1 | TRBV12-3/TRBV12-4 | TGTGCCAGCAGTCTGGGACAGCTTCGGGGGAACACTGAAGCTTTCTTT | CASSLGQLRGNTEAFF
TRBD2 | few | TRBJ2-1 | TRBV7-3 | TGTGCCAGCAGCGCGAGGACTAGCGGGAGTAAGTTCTTC | CASSARTSGSKFF
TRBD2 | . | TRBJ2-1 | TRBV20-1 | TGCAGTGCTAGGAGCGGGATAGACAATGAGCAGTTCTTC | CSARSGIDNEQFF
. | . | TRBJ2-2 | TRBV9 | TGTGCCAGCAGCGAACAGCCTATCGCGAACACCGGGGAGCTGTTTTTT | CASSEQPIANTGELFF
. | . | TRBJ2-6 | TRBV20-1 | TGCAGTGCTAGAGGTCGCGGGAGGGCCAACGTCCTGACTTTC | CSARGRGRANVLTF
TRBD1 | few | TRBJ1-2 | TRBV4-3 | TGCGCCAGCAGCCAACGGACAGGGTCGGATGGCTACACCTTC | CASSQRTGSDGYTF
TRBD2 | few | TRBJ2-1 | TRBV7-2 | TGTGCCAGCAGCTTGTCTCAAGGCGGGGGGATCTACAATGAGCAGTTCTTC | CASSLSQGGGIYNEQFF
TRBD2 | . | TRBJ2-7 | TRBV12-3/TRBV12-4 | TGTGCCAGCAGGACCGGGACTAGCATCTACGAGCAGTACTTC | CASRTGTSIYEQYF
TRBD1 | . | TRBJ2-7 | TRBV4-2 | TGTGCCAGCAGCCCCGGGACAGGGTTGGCCTACGAGCAGTACTTC | CASSPGTGLAYEQYF
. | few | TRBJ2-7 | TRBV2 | TGTGCCAGCGATGGAGGGGAAGCCTACGAGCAGTACTTC | CASDGGEAYEQYF
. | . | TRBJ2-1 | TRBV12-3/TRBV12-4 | TGTGCCAGCCTCAACGGGGCTGGTTCATACAATGAGCAGTTCTTC | CASLNGAGSYNEQFF
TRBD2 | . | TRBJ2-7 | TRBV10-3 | TGTGCCATCAGGTCACTGGCTAGCGGGGAATACGAGCAGTACTTC | CAIRSLASGEYEQYF
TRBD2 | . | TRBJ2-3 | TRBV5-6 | TGTGCCAGCAGCTTATTCCTAGCGGGAGTGGGCACAGATACGCAGTATTTT | CASSLFLAGVGTDTQYF
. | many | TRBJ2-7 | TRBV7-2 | TGTGCCAGCAGCGACAGTTCCTACGAGCAGTACTTC | CASSDSSYEQYF
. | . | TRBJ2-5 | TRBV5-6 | TGTGCCAGCAGCTTCCCGAGGGGTTGGCAAGAGACCCAGTACTTC | CASSFPRGWQETQYF
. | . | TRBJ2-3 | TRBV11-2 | TGTGCCAGCAGCGCCTCCGGTGGATCTCCGGATACGCAGTATTTT | CASSASGGSPDTQYF
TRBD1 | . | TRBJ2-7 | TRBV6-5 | TGTGCCAGCAGTTACGGGGACAGGGCTCACGAGCAGTACTTC | CASSYGDRAHEQYF
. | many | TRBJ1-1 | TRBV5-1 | TGCGCCAGCAGCTTGGACGCAGGGGATAACACTGAAGCTTTCTTT | CASSLDAGDNTEAFF
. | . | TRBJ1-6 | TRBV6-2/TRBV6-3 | TGTGCCAGCAGTCCCGGGAGCCACCATTCACCCCTCCACTTT | CASSPGSHHSPLHF
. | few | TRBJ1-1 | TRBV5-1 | TGCGCCAGCAGCCGGAGAACTACGCCGAACACTGAAGCTTTCTTT | CASSRRTTPNTEAFF
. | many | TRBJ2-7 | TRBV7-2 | TGTGCCAGCAGCACGGACTCCTCCTACGAGCAGTACTTC | CASSTDSSYEQYF
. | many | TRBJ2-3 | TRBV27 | TGTGCCAGCAGTTTATTAGACTACACAGATACGCAGTATTTT | CASSLLDYTDTQYF
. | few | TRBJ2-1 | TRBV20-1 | TGCAGTGCTAGGACAGGCTTGGGCAATGAGCAGTTCTTC | CSARTGLGNEQFF
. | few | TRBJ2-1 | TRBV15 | TGTGCCACCAGCAGAGACCCTGGATCGGCCGTGGATGAGCAGTTCTTC | CATSRDPGSAVDEQFF